These 4 T cell receptor beta chains came from one sample sequenced in a study of graft-versus-host responses after intestinal transplantation. The antigens for these receptors are not known. Profiled with immunoSEQ multiplex PCR; TCRdb holds only in-frame clones, not every one. Altogether 95,000 to 150,000 clones are present, 90% to 95% being singletons, with the ten largest covering over 2.5%. The material was unstimulated CD8+ T cells sorted from spleen or lymph node cells, obtained before intestinal transplant. These receptors all stem from a human donor who received an intestinal transplant.

This rearrangement joins TRBV19 to TRBJ2-1; TRBD2 matches at 10 bases. The V and J ends lost 5 bases and 5 bases, in that order; junction bases with no gene match: 15. Germline CDR1 and CDR2: LNHDA and SQIVND (reference sequence). This CDR3 is built from 18 residues. CDR3 protein: CASSGTAGGPEGNNEQFF. CDR3 nucleotide sequence: TGTGCCAGTAGTGGCACAGCGGGAGGGCCCGAGGGAAACAATGAGCAGTTCTTC.

The CDR3: CAISERLAGNYNEQFF. Here the CDR3 DNA reads TGTGCCATCAGTGAGAGGCTAGCGGGCAACTACAATGAGCAGTTCTTC. The chain combines TRBV10-3 with TRBJ2-1; TRBD2 aligns across 8 bases. V lost 2 bases to trimming and J lost 3 bases; unmatched junction nucleotides: 6. The CDR3 spans 16 residues. Germline V gene lookup returns CDR1 ENHRY and CDR2 SYGVKD.

The chain is built from TRBV6-1 and TRBJ2-7; 7 nucleotides match TRBD1. With 1 base clipped from V and 2 bases from J, the junction kept 5 bases outside the gene matches. The CDR3 covers 15 residues. CDR1 and CDR2 from the germline V gene are MNHNS and SASEGT. The DNA of the CDR3 is TGTGCCAGCAGTGAAGAGCAGGGGGACCCCTACGAGCAGTACTTC. Its protein product is CASSEEQGDPYEQYF.

The chain employs TRBV27 and TRBJ1-5; D is ambiguous. The CDR3 is 12 residues long. Germline V gene sequence: CDR1 MNHEY, CDR2 SMNVEV (reference sequence). The V gene lost 2 bases and the J gene lost 9 bases, with 8 bases spanning the gap. The CDR3 region is CASSLGSGPQHF. As DNA, the CDR3 is TGTGCCAGCAGTTTAGGTTCCGGGCCCCAGCATTTT.